Listed below are T cell receptor beta chains from one sample, sequenced in a study of T cell responses to AZD1222 COVID-19 vaccine. Libraries were prepared by immunoSEQ multiplex PCR; TCRdb keeps only in-frame clonotypes and omits some of them. The sample has around 160,000 clones; 85% to 95% are singletons. The sample in question was peripheral blood, obtained 28 days after the second AZD1222 dose. The receptors here all came from an adult who received the AZD1222 COVID-19 vaccine. CDR3s include the opening cysteine and the closing phenylalanine or tryptophan. D genes are given only for firm matches. Not every row has a clone size; where given, it reads once, few, many or a size class.

cdr3_nt: TGTGCCAGCAGCTCCTACCCCGGGAGAAGTGCTGAAGCTTTCTTT
cdr3_aa: CASSSYPGRSAEAFF
j_call: TRBJ1-1
d_call: NA
v_call: TRBV7-9
clone_size: NA

cdr3_nt: TGTGCCAGCAGCTTAGCGGCAGGTTACAATCAGCCCCAGCATTTT
cdr3_aa: CASSLAAGYNQPQHF
j_call: TRBJ1-5
d_call: NA
v_call: TRBV7-6
clone_size: NA

cdr3_nt: TGTGCCAGCAGTGAAGGCAGAACCGCGAATGGCTACACCTTC
cdr3_aa: CASSEGRTANGYTF
j_call: TRBJ1-2
d_call: NA
v_call: TRBV6-1
clone_size: NA

cdr3_nt: TGTGCCAGCAGCCGTGATGGGGAAACCTACAATGAGCAGTTCTTC
cdr3_aa: CASSRDGETYNEQFF
j_call: TRBJ2-1
d_call: NA
v_call: TRBV6-5
clone_size: NA

cdr3_nt: TGTGCCACCAGCAGAGTGGGACTTACTAATGAGCAGTTCTTC
cdr3_aa: CATSRVGLTNEQFF
j_call: TRBJ2-1
d_call: NA
v_call: TRBV15
clone_size: NA

cdr3_nt: TGTGCCAGCAGACCGGGACAGGGGGCGCTGAACTATGGCTACACCTTC
cdr3_aa: CASRPGQGALNYGYTF
j_call: TRBJ1-2
d_call: TRBD1
v_call: TRBV27
clone_size: NA

cdr3_nt: TGTGCCAGTAGTCCAGGGAGGTCAATTTCCCACGAGCAGTACTTC
cdr3_aa: CASSPGRSISHEQYF
j_call: TRBJ2-7
d_call: NA
v_call: TRBV19
clone_size: NA

cdr3_nt: TGTGCCAGCTCACCACGGGAGACCTACGAGCAGTACTTC
cdr3_aa: CASSPRETYEQYF
j_call: TRBJ2-7
d_call: NA
v_call: TRBV18
clone_size: NA

cdr3_nt: TGCGCCAGCAGCTTGAACACAGATACGCAGTATTTT
cdr3_aa: CASSLNTDTQYF
j_call: TRBJ2-3
d_call: NA
v_call: TRBV4-1
clone_size: NA

cdr3_nt: TGTGCCAGTAGCAAGACTAGCGGGAGCTCCTACGAGCAGTACTTC
cdr3_aa: CASSKTSGSSYEQYF
j_call: TRBJ2-7
d_call: TRBD2
v_call: TRBV19
clone_size: NA

cdr3_nt: TGCGCCAGCAGTCCCGGGACAGGGGGAAACACCATATATTTT
cdr3_aa: CASSPGTGGNTIYF
j_call: TRBJ1-3
d_call: TRBD1
v_call: TRBV5-1
clone_size: once

cdr3_nt: TGTGCCAGCAGCTTAGAGACGGGAGATGCCTTCTTC
cdr3_aa: CASSLETGDAFF
j_call: TRBJ2-1
d_call: NA
v_call: TRBV11-3
clone_size: NA

cdr3_nt: TGTGCCAGCAGTTTAGGGTCTTCCTACGAGCAGTACTTC
cdr3_aa: CASSLGSSYEQYF
j_call: TRBJ2-7
d_call: NA
v_call: TRBV12-3/TRBV12-4
clone_size: NA

cdr3_nt: TGTGCCAGTAGTGATGGGGGTTATTCACCCCTCCACTTT
cdr3_aa: CASSDGGYSPLHF
j_call: TRBJ1-6
d_call: NA
v_call: TRBV19
clone_size: NA

cdr3_nt: TGTGCCAGCAGGGAGTGGGCAAACACTGAAGCTTTCTTT
cdr3_aa: CASREWANTEAFF
j_call: TRBJ1-1
d_call: NA
v_call: TRBV2
clone_size: NA

cdr3_nt: TGTGCCAGCAGTGGGGGTTCTATAGTTCAGTCCTATAATTCACCCCTCCACTTT
cdr3_aa: CASSGGSIVQSYNSPLHF
j_call: TRBJ1-6
d_call: NA
v_call: TRBV6-1
clone_size: NA

cdr3_nt: TGTGCCAGCAGTAAGGGACTAGAGTGGGTCGGGGAGCTGTTTTTT
cdr3_aa: CASSKGLEWVGELFF
j_call: TRBJ2-2
d_call: TRBD2
v_call: TRBV6-2/TRBV6-3
clone_size: NA

cdr3_nt: TGTGCCAGCAGCGCCCGGACAGGGGACACAGATACGCAGTATTTT
cdr3_aa: CASSARTGDTDTQYF
j_call: TRBJ2-3
d_call: TRBD1
v_call: TRBV7-7
clone_size: once

cdr3_nt: TGTGCCAGCAGCTTAGGAGGGAACACTGAAGCTTTCTTT
cdr3_aa: CASSLGGNTEAFF
j_call: TRBJ1-1
d_call: NA
v_call: TRBV5-4
clone_size: NA

cdr3_nt: TGTGCCAGCAGCCAAGGAGGGGGGATCGGTGGCTACACCTTC
cdr3_aa: CASSQGGGIGGYTF
j_call: TRBJ1-2
d_call: NA
v_call: TRBV14
clone_size: NA

cdr3_nt: TGCAGCGCCGAGGGGCAGGGACCCACTGAAGCTTTCTTT
cdr3_aa: CSAEGQGPTEAFF
j_call: TRBJ1-1
d_call: NA
v_call: TRBV29-1
clone_size: NA

cdr3_nt: TGTGCCAGCAGTTACCGGGACAGAAATTCACCCCTCCACTTT
cdr3_aa: CASSYRDRNSPLHF
j_call: TRBJ1-6
d_call: TRBD1
v_call: TRBV6-5
clone_size: NA

cdr3_nt: TGTGCCAGCAGGACAGGGAGTCCCTACGAGCAGTACTTC
cdr3_aa: CASRTGSPYEQYF
j_call: TRBJ2-7
d_call: TRBD1
v_call: TRBV6-5
clone_size: NA

cdr3_nt: TGTGCCAGCAGCTCCATCCGAGAGAGTTTAGCTAACTATGGCTACACCTTC
cdr3_aa: CASSSIRESLANYGYTF
j_call: TRBJ1-2
d_call: NA
v_call: TRBV11-2
clone_size: NA

cdr3_nt: TGTGCCAGCAGCCAAGGGTCTCGGGGGGCGCGGGGAAACACCATATATTTT
cdr3_aa: CASSQGSRGARGNTIYF
j_call: TRBJ1-3
d_call: NA
v_call: TRBV3-1/TRBV3-2
clone_size: NA

cdr3_nt: TGTGCCAGCAGCGTTAGGGAGGGGAACACTGAAGCTTTCTTT
cdr3_aa: CASSVREGNTEAFF
j_call: TRBJ1-1
d_call: NA
v_call: TRBV9
clone_size: NA

cdr3_nt: TGTGCCATCCTAGATAATCCCGGGGGCTATGGCTACACCTTC
cdr3_aa: CAILDNPGGYGYTF
j_call: TRBJ1-2
d_call: NA
v_call: TRBV10-3
clone_size: NA

cdr3_nt: TGTGCCAGTAGTATCCCCACAGGGGGCTGGAACACTGAAGCTTTCTTT
cdr3_aa: CASSIPTGGWNTEAFF
j_call: TRBJ1-1
d_call: TRBD1
v_call: TRBV19
clone_size: NA

cdr3_nt: TGTGCCAGCAGTTACGGGTTATTCGATGAGCAGTTCTTC
cdr3_aa: CASSYGLFDEQFF
j_call: TRBJ2-1
d_call: NA
v_call: TRBV6-2/TRBV6-3
clone_size: NA

cdr3_nt: TGCAGCGTTGTCGCTACCTACTCCTACGAGCAGTACTTC
cdr3_aa: CSVVATYSYEQYF
j_call: TRBJ2-7
d_call: NA
v_call: TRBV29-1
clone_size: NA

cdr3_nt: TGTGCCAGCAGCTTCGGGGGACTAGCCAACAATGAGCAGTTCTTC
cdr3_aa: CASSFGGLANNEQFF
j_call: TRBJ2-1
d_call: TRBD2
v_call: TRBV7-9
clone_size: NA

cdr3_nt: TGTGCCAGCAGCTTAGTTGAAAGATACAATGAGCAGTTCTTC
cdr3_aa: CASSLVERYNEQFF
j_call: TRBJ2-1
d_call: NA
v_call: TRBV7-9
clone_size: once

cdr3_nt: TGCAGTGCTAGTGCTGGGAACTATGGCTACACCTTC
cdr3_aa: CSASAGNYGYTF
j_call: TRBJ1-2
d_call: NA
v_call: TRBV20-1
clone_size: NA

cdr3_nt: TGTGCCAGCAGCCCCCGACAGACCAACTATGGCTACACCTTC
cdr3_aa: CASSPRQTNYGYTF
j_call: TRBJ1-2
d_call: NA
v_call: TRBV7-9
clone_size: NA

cdr3_nt: TGTGCCAGTAGTACTTACTCGACAGGGGGTCATGGCTACACCTTC
cdr3_aa: CASSTYSTGGHGYTF
j_call: TRBJ1-2
d_call: TRBD1
v_call: TRBV19
clone_size: once

cdr3_nt: TGTGCAAGTCGCTCAAAACAGTGGCAAGCTAACTATGGCTACACCTTC
cdr3_aa: CASRSKQWQANYGYTF
j_call: TRBJ1-2
d_call: NA
v_call: TRBV12-2
clone_size: NA

cdr3_nt: TGTGCCAGCAGCTTGGATCCAGGGGGTATCTACGAGCAGTACTTC
cdr3_aa: CASSLDPGGIYEQYF
j_call: TRBJ2-7
d_call: TRBD1
v_call: TRBV5-6
clone_size: NA

cdr3_nt: TGTGCCAGCAGCTTAGTTCCAGGGGGACACAATGAGCAGTTCTTC
cdr3_aa: CASSLVPGGHNEQFF
j_call: TRBJ2-1
d_call: TRBD1
v_call: TRBV11-2
clone_size: NA

cdr3_nt: TGTGCCAGCAGTTTACAGGGCAATCAGCCCCAGCATTTT
cdr3_aa: CASSLQGNQPQHF
j_call: TRBJ1-5
d_call: NA
v_call: TRBV27
clone_size: NA

cdr3_nt: TGTGCCTCCAGTCGATCTGAAGCTTTCTTT
cdr3_aa: CASSRSEAFF
j_call: TRBJ1-1
d_call: NA
v_call: TRBV30
clone_size: NA

cdr3_nt: TGTGCCAGCAGTTTACGAACGGCTAATGAAAAACTGTTTTTT
cdr3_aa: CASSLRTANEKLFF
j_call: TRBJ1-4
d_call: NA
v_call: TRBV27
clone_size: NA